This is a list of T cell receptor beta chains from one sample in a study of blood T cell repertoires in COVID-19. Using immunoSEQ multiplex PCR, the repertoire was profiled, and TCRdb retains in-frame clones only, with some absent. Of about 150,000 clones in the sample, approximately 90% were seen once. Sample: peripheral blood. Receptor source: a woman between 65 and 79 years old with acute or convalescent COVID-19. CDR3s include the opening cysteine and the closing phenylalanine or tryptophan. Each record gives: D gene, CDR3 length, V gene, J gene, clone size, CDR3 protein, CDR3 DNA. A D gene is named only where the DNA matches it firmly. Not all rows give a size; the values are once, few, many and, for expanded clones, a class.

D gene: -
CDR3 length: 15
V gene: TRBV3-1/TRBV3-2
J gene: TRBJ1-2
clone size: -
CDR3 protein: CASSHGKQNYYGYTF
CDR3 DNA: TGTGCCAGCAGCCACGGAAAACAGAATTACTATGGCTACACCTTC

D gene: -
CDR3 length: 15
V gene: TRBV5-6
J gene: TRBJ1-2
clone size: -
CDR3 protein: CASSWTDRRAYGYTF
CDR3 DNA: TGTGCCAGCAGCTGGACAGACAGGCGTGCCTATGGCTACACCTTC

D gene: TRBD2
CDR3 length: 16
V gene: TRBV5-4
J gene: TRBJ2-5
clone size: -
CDR3 protein: CASSFRTSSRGETQYF
CDR3 DNA: TGTGCCAGCAGCTTTAGGACTAGCTCAAGGGGGGAGACCCAGTACTTC

D gene: -
CDR3 length: 14
V gene: TRBV27
J gene: TRBJ1-5
clone size: -
CDR3 protein: CASSPQVSNQPQHF
CDR3 DNA: TGTGCCAGCAGTCCACAGGTTAGCAATCAGCCCCAGCATTTT

D gene: -
CDR3 length: 15
V gene: TRBV11-2
J gene: TRBJ1-4
clone size: -
CDR3 protein: CASSLDAGTNEKLFF
CDR3 DNA: TGTGCCAGCAGCTTAGATGCCGGGACTAATGAAAAACTGTTTTTT

D gene: TRBD1
CDR3 length: 14
V gene: TRBV18
J gene: TRBJ1-5
clone size: -
CDR3 protein: CASSPTGGNQPQHF
CDR3 DNA: TGTGCCAGCTCACCGACAGGGGGCAATCAGCCCCAGCATTTT

D gene: TRBD1
CDR3 length: 16
V gene: TRBV7-9
J gene: TRBJ1-3
clone size: -
CDR3 protein: CASARDRGFSGNTIYF
CDR3 DNA: TGTGCCAGCGCCCGGGACAGGGGCTTCTCTGGAAACACCATATATTTT

D gene: -
CDR3 length: 14
V gene: TRBV18
J gene: TRBJ1-1
clone size: -
CDR3 protein: CASSLSLGEAEAFF
CDR3 DNA: TGTGCCAGCTCACTAAGTCTCGGGGAAGCTGAAGCTTTCTTT

D gene: TRBD1
CDR3 length: 17
V gene: TRBV3-1/TRBV3-2
J gene: TRBJ1-3
clone size: -
CDR3 protein: CASSQGWTGNSGNTIYF
CDR3 DNA: TGTGCCAGCAGCCAAGGGTGGACAGGGAACTCTGGAAACACCATATATTTT

D gene: -
CDR3 length: 15
V gene: TRBV6-2/TRBV6-3
J gene: TRBJ1-1
clone size: -
CDR3 protein: CASTPSGQKTRGAFF
CDR3 DNA: TGTGCCAGCACCCCATCGGGACAAAAAACTCGTGGAGCTTTCTTT

D gene: TRBD1
CDR3 length: 21
V gene: TRBV28
J gene: TRBJ1-3
clone size: few
CDR3 protein: CASSAPRRDRGQGNSGNTIYF
CDR3 DNA: TGTGCCAGCAGTGCACCTCGCCGGGACAGGGGGCAAGGAAACTCTGGAAACACCATATATTTT

D gene: TRBD1
CDR3 length: 18
V gene: TRBV27
J gene: TRBJ1-5
clone size: few
CDR3 protein: CASSPIGGTGHSNQPQHF
CDR3 DNA: TGTGCCAGCAGTCCAATCGGCGGGACAGGGCATAGCAATCAGCCCCAGCATTTT

D gene: TRBD1
CDR3 length: 15
V gene: TRBV18
J gene: TRBJ1-2
clone size: -
CDR3 protein: CASSPPGQGPYGYTF
CDR3 DNA: TGTGCCAGCTCACCGCCGGGACAGGGTCCCTATGGCTACACCTTC

D gene: -
CDR3 length: 15
V gene: TRBV19
J gene: TRBJ1-5
clone size: -
CDR3 protein: CASSIERSPGQPQHF
CDR3 DNA: TGTGCCAGTAGTATAGAAAGAAGTCCAGGCCAGCCCCAGCATTTT

D gene: TRBD1
CDR3 length: 18
V gene: TRBV18
J gene: TRBJ1-6
clone size: -
CDR3 protein: CASSPGRDRGLGNSPLHF
CDR3 DNA: TGTGCCAGCTCACCGGGCCGGGACAGGGGGCTAGGGAATTCACCCCTCCACTTT

D gene: TRBD1
CDR3 length: 13
V gene: TRBV5-6
J gene: TRBJ1-1
clone size: -
CDR3 protein: CASSLGTGVTAFF
CDR3 DNA: TGTGCCAGCAGCTTGGGGACAGGGGTAACAGCTTTCTTT

D gene: -
CDR3 length: 15
V gene: TRBV19
J gene: TRBJ1-6
clone size: -
CDR3 protein: CASRQEEGYNSPLHF
CDR3 DNA: TGTGCCAGTAGGCAGGAGGAGGGATATAATTCACCCCTCCACTTT

D gene: TRBD1
CDR3 length: 17
V gene: TRBV5-4
J gene: TRBJ2-5
clone size: -
CDR3 protein: CASSLGSYRGQTSTQYF
CDR3 DNA: TGTGCCAGCAGCTTGGGTAGTTACAGGGGGCAAACCTCGACCCAGTACTTC

D gene: -
CDR3 length: 11
V gene: TRBV11-2
J gene: TRBJ2-3
clone size: -
CDR3 protein: CASSQADTQYF
CDR3 DNA: TGTGCCAGCAGCCAGGCAGATACGCAGTATTTT

D gene: TRBD2
CDR3 length: 15
V gene: TRBV10-2
J gene: TRBJ2-7
clone size: -
CDR3 protein: CASSGASGGLGEQYF
CDR3 DNA: TGCGCCAGCAGTGGCGCGAGCGGGGGGCTAGGCGAGCAGTACTTC

D gene: -
CDR3 length: 13
V gene: TRBV7-8
J gene: TRBJ2-5
clone size: -
CDR3 protein: CASSLVFRETQYF
CDR3 DNA: TGTGCCAGCAGCTTAGTCTTTCGTGAGACCCAGTACTTC

D gene: -
CDR3 length: 14
V gene: TRBV19
J gene: TRBJ1-3
clone size: -
CDR3 protein: CASSSRTSGNTIYF
CDR3 DNA: TGTGCCAGTAGTTCCAGAACCTCTGGAAACACCATATATTTT

D gene: -
CDR3 length: 15
V gene: TRBV6-5
J gene: TRBJ1-3
clone size: -
CDR3 protein: CASGRAAISGNTIYF
CDR3 DNA: TGTGCCAGCGGGCGTGCCGCCATCTCTGGAAACACCATATATTTT

D gene: -
CDR3 length: 16
V gene: TRBV6-5
J gene: TRBJ1-5
clone size: -
CDR3 protein: CASSYSGGLGNQPQHF
CDR3 DNA: TGTGCCAGCAGTTACTCCGGAGGGCTTGGCAATCAGCCCCAGCATTTT

D gene: -
CDR3 length: 18
V gene: TRBV3-1/TRBV3-2
J gene: TRBJ1-3
clone size: -
CDR3 protein: CASSQGEGSLVSGNTIYF
CDR3 DNA: TGTGCCAGCAGCCAAGGGGAGGGGAGTTTAGTCAGTGGAAACACCATATATTTT

D gene: -
CDR3 length: 15
V gene: TRBV6-8
J gene: TRBJ1-5
clone size: -
CDR3 protein: CASSHRDKPNQPQHF
CDR3 DNA: TGTGCCAGCAGCCACAGGGATAAACCCAATCAGCCCCAGCATTTT

D gene: -
CDR3 length: 15
V gene: TRBV5-1
J gene: TRBJ2-6
clone size: -
CDR3 protein: CASSLSSSGANVLTF
CDR3 DNA: TGCGCCAGCAGCTTGTCCAGCTCTGGGGCCAACGTCCTGACTTTC